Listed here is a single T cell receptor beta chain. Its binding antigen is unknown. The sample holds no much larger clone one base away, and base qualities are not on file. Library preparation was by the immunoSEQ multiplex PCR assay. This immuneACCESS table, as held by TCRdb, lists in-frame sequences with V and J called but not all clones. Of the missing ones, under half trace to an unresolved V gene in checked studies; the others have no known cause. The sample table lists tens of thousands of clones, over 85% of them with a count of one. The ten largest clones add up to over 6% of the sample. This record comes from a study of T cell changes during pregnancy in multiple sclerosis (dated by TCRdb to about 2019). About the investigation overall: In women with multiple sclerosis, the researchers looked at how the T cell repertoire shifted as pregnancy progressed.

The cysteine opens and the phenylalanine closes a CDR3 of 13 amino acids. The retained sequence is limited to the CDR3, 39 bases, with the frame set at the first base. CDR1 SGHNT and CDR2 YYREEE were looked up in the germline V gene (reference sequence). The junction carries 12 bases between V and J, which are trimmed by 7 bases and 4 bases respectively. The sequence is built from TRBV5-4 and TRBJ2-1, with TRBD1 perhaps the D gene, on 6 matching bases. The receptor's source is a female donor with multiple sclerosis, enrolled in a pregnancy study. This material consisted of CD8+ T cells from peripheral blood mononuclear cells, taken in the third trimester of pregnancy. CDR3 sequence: CASRKDSYNEQFF. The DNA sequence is TGTGCCAGCCGCAAGGACAGTTACAATGAGCAGTTCTTC.